The T cell receptor (beta chain) described here comes from a study of CD8 T cells in ankylosing spondylitis. Regarding the study as a whole: Clones linked with disease were CD8+ and fairly uncommon in the peripheral blood. In ankylosing spondylitis blood, a motif of seven or eight highly homologous TCR beta variants appeared characteristic. Researchers reportedly found disease-linked clones significantly enriched in matched ankylosing spondylitis synovial fluid.

For TCR beta, libraries came from quantitative 5'-RACE with molecular barcodes. A single record per CDR3 protein comes from TCRdb applying MiXCR to the 5' RACE reads. The sample lists 750,000 to 850,000 distinct CDR3 sequences, about 12% seen once, with approximately 0.5% in the top ten. This clonotype has more than one count but fewer than ten. Its cognate antigen is unknown. The CDR3 spans 16 residues. Germline CDR1 MNHEY, CDR2 SVGEGT. V dropped 6 bases and J dropped 5; count of bases not matched to a gene: 12. The chain uses TRBV6-2 or TRBV6-3 and TRBJ2-2; 7 bases are shared with TRBD1. Sequencing input: blood, either unsorted or a sorted T cell fraction (not recorded which). The clonotype comes from a male donor with ankylosing spondylitis. CDR3 in amino acids: CASSLHIAGGTGELFF. Here the CDR3 DNA reads TGTGCCAGCAGCTTACATATAGCAGGGGGAACCGGGGAGCTGTTTTTT.